The present TCR beta chain was sequenced within a study of blood T cell repertoires in COVID-19. Germline V gives CDR1 SQVTM, CDR2 ANQGSEA. The CDR3 contains 14 residues. Trimming removed 4 bases at V and 3 bases at J, with 12 bases between. This table comes from immunoSEQ multiplex PCR, and its TCRdb copy is limited to in-frame clones, with some not included. The data show 250,000 or so clones, with 84% seen just once and approximately 2.4% held by the top ten. This clone has just one count. Sequencing was performed on peripheral blood. This chain joins TRBV29-1 and TRBJ2-2, with D perhaps TRBD1 (6 bases). The sequence was obtained from a man aged 40-49 years who had recovered from COVID-19. Here the CDR3 reads CSVAFQGYTGELFF. CDR3 in DNA: TGCAGCGTTGCCTTCCAGGGGTACACCGGGGAGCTGTTTTTT.